This entry is about one T cell receptor (beta chain). The data are from a study of blood T cell repertoires in COVID-19. Profiled with immunoSEQ multiplex PCR; TCRdb holds only in-frame clones, not every one. The sample records around 100,000 clones, more than 85% being singletons. The CDR3 is 13 amino acids. In germline, CDR1 is SGHAT, CDR2 FQNNGV. V lost 5 bases and J lost 7, with 14 bases in between. This chain connects TRBV11-2 to TRBJ1-2; D perhaps matches TRBD1 (6 bases). Sequencing used peripheral blood. This sequence was found in a man aged 45-60 years with active COVID-19. The CDR3 here is CASSGGLRGGYTF. The CDR3 coding sequence is TGTGCCAGCAGCGGGGGCCTAAGGGGTGGCTACACCTTC.